This is a list of T cell receptor beta chains from one sample in a study of patients and donors after allogeneic stem cell transplantation. TCRdb redid the calling of the RT-PCR reads with MiXCR, one entry per CDR3 protein. The profile covers 150,000 to 250,000 distinct CDR3 sequences, with around 41% appearing a single time and about 35% taken by the ten largest. Sequenced input: blood, either unsorted or a sorted T cell fraction (not recorded which). Receptors originate from a human donor who was either an allogeneic HSCT recipient or a stem cell or donor lymphocyte infusion donor (not recorded which). It is not recorded whose cells these are; they may come from a transplant donor. CDR3s include the opening cysteine and the closing phenylalanine or tryptophan.

V gene	J gene	CDR3 protein
TRBV12-3/TRBV12-4	TRBJ2-6	CASRWGVSGANVLTF
TRBV4-1	TRBJ1-1	CASSQGGLGQGTEAFF
TRBV6-5	TRBJ2-7	CASRRQGIHEQYF
TRBV2	TRBJ1-5	CASSRQGRGDQPQHF
TRBV12-3/TRBV12-4	TRBJ2-7	CASTQGGVSYEQYF
TRBV4-3	TRBJ1-2	CASSRTGQGIYGYTF
TRBV6-2/TRBV6-3	TRBJ2-5	CASSPWETQYF
TRBV12-3/TRBV12-4	TRBJ1-1	CASRSGQGINEAFF
TRBV29-1	TRBJ2-7	CSVSRDNSYEQYF
TRBV7-9	TRBJ2-1	CASRGLAEVPEQFF
TRBV12-3/TRBV12-4	TRBJ1-2	CASSFRDRWYYGYTF
TRBV6-6	TRBJ1-2	CASSYPDGTGILTNYGYTF
TRBV14	TRBJ2-7	CASSHTQGGEQYF
TRBV5-1	TRBJ1-1	CASRRGGIVTEAFF
TRBV7-9	TRBJ1-4	CASSPGQGREKLFF
TRBV12-3/TRBV12-4	TRBJ2-3	CASSYRVGDTQYF
TRBV10-3	TRBJ2-1	CAIKDRGLAGGTYNEQFF
TRBV19	TRBJ1-5	CASSGHEGQPQHF
TRBV6-5	TRBJ2-2	CASRGQVTGELFF
TRBV27	TRBJ2-3	CASSAEYSTDTQYF
TRBV12-3/TRBV12-4	TRBJ1-1	CASSFSGTLAFF
TRBV6-2/TRBV6-3	TRBJ2-2	CASSYSYDSNTGELFF
TRBV12-3/TRBV12-4	TRBJ1-3	CASSLMVTSGNTIYF
TRBV3-1	TRBJ2-7	CASSQALASYEQYF
TRBV5-6	TRBJ2-1	CASSTSGTTRYNEQFF
TRBV7-3	TRBJ2-3	CASSLKGPVGLVTDTQYF
TRBV20-1	TRBJ1-5	CSARVGGFRNQPQHF
TRBV4-2	TRBJ1-3	CASSDDSSGNTIYF
TRBV5-4	TRBJ1-1	CASSLPGGQANTEAFF
TRBV3-1	TRBJ2-5	CASSQVSETQYF
TRBV10-2	TRBJ1-2	CASSEVNLVQGTNYGYTF
TRBV20-1	TRBJ1-6	CSAIFTGDSPLHF
TRBV5-1	TRBJ2-7	CASSLFREGYEQYF
TRBV10-3	TRBJ1-5	CAISEGGGGQPQHF
TRBV29-1	TRBJ1-2	CSVVGPGGYTF
TRBV5-1	TRBJ1-1	CASSLDVWDGDTEAFF
TRBV7-8	TRBJ1-5	CASSLIGATNQPQHF
TRBV29-1	TRBJ1-1	CSVSLGGNTEAFF
TRBV4-3	TRBJ2-3	CASSPGHVGSSTDTQYF
TRBV29-1	TRBJ1-2	CSVGGANGYTF
TRBV20-1	TRBJ1-5	CSARDSGTGSNQPQHF
TRBV29-1	TRBJ2-7	CSAGGGYYEQYF
TRBV5-6	TRBJ2-7	CASSLGLEDSYEQYF